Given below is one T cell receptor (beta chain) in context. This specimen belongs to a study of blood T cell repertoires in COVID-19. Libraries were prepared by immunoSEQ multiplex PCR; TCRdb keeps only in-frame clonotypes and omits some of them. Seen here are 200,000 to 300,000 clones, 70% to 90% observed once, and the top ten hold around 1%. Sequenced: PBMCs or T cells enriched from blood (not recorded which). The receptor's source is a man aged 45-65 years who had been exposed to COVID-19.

The CDR3 DNA reads as TGTGCCAGCAGCCCGGACACCACATACCGCTACACCTTC. It is translated as CASSPDTTYRYTF. V is TRBV7-9 and J is TRBJ1-2; D is possibly TRBD1 (5 bases). V lost 5 bases and J 9 bases, leaving 16 bases between the germline ends. Germline V gene lookup returns CDR1 SEHNR and CDR2 FQNEAQ (reference sequence). CDR3 length: 13 residues.